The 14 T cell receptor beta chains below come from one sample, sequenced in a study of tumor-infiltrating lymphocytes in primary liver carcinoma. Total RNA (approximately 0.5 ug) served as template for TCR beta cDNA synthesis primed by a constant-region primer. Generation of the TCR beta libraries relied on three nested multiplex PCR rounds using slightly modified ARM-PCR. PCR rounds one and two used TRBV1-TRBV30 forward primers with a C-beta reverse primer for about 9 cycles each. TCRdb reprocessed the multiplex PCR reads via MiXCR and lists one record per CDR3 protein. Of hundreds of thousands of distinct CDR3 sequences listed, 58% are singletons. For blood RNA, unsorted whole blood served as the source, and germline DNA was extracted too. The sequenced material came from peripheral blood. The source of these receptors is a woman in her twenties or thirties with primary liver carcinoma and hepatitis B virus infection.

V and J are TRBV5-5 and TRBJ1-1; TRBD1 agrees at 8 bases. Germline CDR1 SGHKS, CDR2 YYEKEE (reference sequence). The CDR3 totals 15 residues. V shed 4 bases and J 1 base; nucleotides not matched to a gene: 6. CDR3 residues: CASSRDRSRNTEAFF. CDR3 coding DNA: TGTGCCAGCAGCCGGGACAGGTCTAGGAACACTGAAGCTTTCTTT.

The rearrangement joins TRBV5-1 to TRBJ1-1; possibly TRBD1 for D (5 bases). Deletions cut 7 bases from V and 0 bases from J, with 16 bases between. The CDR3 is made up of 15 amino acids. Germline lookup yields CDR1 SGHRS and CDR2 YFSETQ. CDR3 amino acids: CASSPREGMNTEAFF. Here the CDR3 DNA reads TGCGCCAGCTCCCCAAGGGAGGGGATGAACACTGAAGCTTTCTTT.

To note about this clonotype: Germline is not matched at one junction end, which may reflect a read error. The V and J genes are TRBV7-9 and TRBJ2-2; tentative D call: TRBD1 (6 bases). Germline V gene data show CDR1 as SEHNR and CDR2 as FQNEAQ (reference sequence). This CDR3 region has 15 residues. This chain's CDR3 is CASSSNAGDTGVLFF. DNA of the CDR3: TGTGCCAGCAGCTCAAATGCAGGGGATACCGGGGTGCTGTTTTTT.

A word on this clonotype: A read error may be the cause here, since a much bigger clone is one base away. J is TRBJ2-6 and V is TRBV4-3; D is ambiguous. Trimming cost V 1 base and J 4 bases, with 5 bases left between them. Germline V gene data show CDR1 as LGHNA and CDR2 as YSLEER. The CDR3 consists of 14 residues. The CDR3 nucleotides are TGCGCCAGCAGCCAAGGGAGAGGGGCCAACGTCCTGACTTTC. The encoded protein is CASSQGRGANVLTF.

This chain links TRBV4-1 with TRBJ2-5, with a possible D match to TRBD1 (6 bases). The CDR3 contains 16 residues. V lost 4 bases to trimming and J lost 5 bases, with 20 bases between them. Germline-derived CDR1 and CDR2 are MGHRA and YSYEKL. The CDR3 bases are TGCGCCAGCAGCCCCATCCGGACAGCCCATCAGGAGACCCAGTACTTC. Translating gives CASSPIRTAHQETQYF.

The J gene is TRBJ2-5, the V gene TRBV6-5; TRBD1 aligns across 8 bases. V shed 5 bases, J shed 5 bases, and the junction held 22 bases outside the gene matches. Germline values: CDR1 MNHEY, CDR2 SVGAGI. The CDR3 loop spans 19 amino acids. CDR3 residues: CASSGWTGQAMSYSETQYF. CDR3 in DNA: TGTGCCAGCAGTGGGTGGACGGGACAGGCCATGAGCTACTCGGAGACCCAGTACTTC.

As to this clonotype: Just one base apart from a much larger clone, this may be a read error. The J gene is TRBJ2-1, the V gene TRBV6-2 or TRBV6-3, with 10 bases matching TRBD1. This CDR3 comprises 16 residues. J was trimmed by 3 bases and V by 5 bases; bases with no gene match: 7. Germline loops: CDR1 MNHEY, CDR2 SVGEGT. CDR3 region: CASSPTGGLLYNEQFF. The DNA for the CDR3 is TGTGCCAGCAGTCCGACAGGGGGCCTTCTCTACAATGAGCAGTTCTTC.

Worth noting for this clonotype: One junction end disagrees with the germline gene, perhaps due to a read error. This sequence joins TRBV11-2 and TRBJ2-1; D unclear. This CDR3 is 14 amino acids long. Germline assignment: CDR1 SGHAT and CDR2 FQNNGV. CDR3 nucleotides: TGTGTCAGCAGCTTCGGATTAGTGGGTATTTACAAGTTCTTC. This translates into CVSSFGLVGIYKFF.

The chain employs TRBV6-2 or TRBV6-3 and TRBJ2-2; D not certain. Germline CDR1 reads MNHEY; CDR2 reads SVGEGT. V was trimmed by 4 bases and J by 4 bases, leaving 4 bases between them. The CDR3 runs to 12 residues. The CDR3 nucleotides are TGTGCCAGCAGTTCTTTCACCGGGGAGCTGTTTTTT. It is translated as CASSSFTGELFF.

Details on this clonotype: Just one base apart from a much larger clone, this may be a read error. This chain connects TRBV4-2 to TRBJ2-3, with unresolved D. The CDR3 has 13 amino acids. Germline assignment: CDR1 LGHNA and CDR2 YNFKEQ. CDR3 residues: CTSSTAYTDTQYF. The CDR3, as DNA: TGTACCAGCAGCACAGCGTACACAGATACGCAGTATTTT.

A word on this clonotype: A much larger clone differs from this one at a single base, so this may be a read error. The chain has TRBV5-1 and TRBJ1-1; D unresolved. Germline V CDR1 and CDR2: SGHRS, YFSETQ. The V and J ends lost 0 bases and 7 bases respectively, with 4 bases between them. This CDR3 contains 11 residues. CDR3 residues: CASSLGSEAFF. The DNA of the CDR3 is TGCGCCAGCAGCTTGGGTAGTGAAGCTTTCTTT.

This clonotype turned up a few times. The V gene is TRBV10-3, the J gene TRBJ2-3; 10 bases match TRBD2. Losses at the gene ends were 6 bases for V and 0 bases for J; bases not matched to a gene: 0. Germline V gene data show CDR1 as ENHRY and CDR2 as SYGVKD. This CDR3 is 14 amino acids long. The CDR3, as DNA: TGTGCCATCAGGACTAGCGGGAGCACAGATACGCAGTATTTT. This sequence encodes CAIRTSGSTDTQYF.

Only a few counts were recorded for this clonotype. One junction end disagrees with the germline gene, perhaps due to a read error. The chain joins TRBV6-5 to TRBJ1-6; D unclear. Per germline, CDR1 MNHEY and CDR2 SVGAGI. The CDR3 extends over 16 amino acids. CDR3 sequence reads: CASSYSTGRINSPLRF. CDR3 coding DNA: TGTGCCAGCAGTTACTCGACCGGACGGATTAATTCACCCCTCCGCTTT.

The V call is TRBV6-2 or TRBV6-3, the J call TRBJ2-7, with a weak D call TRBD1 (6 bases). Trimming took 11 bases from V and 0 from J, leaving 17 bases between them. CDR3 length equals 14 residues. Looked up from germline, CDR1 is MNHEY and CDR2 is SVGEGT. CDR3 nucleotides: TGTGCCTACAAGTCAGGGGTAGGCTCCTACGAGCAGTACTTC. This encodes CAYKSGVGSYEQYF.